The 10 T cell receptor beta chains below come from one sample, sequenced in a study of blood T cell repertoires in COVID-19. TCRdb keeps only in-frame clones here, not all; method: immunoSEQ multiplex PCR. The sample lists more than 85,000 clones; about 88% were seen once. Sequenced input: peripheral blood. These receptors came from a woman between 45 and 60 years old with acute or convalescent COVID-19.

The V and J genes are TRBV12-3 or TRBV12-4 and TRBJ2-5; no firm D call. V was cut by 6 bases and J by 1 base, with 9 bases left in between. The CDR3 totals 13 residues. The DNA of the CDR3 is TGTGCCAGCAGCCCGGCGGTCCAAGAGACCCAGTACTTC. Amino acid sequence: CASSPAVQETQYF.

The J gene is TRBJ2-5, the V gene TRBV7-2; 9 nucleotides line up with TRBD2. This CDR3 has 15 residues. Trimming removed 2 bases from V and 7 bases from J; junction bases left unmatched: 8. Germline V CDR1 and CDR2: SGHTA, FQGNSA. The CDR3 nucleotides read TGTGCCAGCAGCTTAACACTAGCGGGCGACAGGACCCAGTACTTC. It translates to CASSLTLAGDRTQYF.

The chain links TRBV6-2 or TRBV6-3 to TRBJ2-1; 10 bases agree with TRBD2. The CDR3 is made up of 15 amino acids. With V trimmed by 5 bases and J by 3 bases, 4 bases remained unmatched. Germline V lookup: CDR1 MNHEY, CDR2 SVGEGT. This CDR3 is CASSRLAGGYNEQFF. For the CDR3, the DNA is TGTGCCAGCAGTAGACTAGCGGGCGGCTACAATGAGCAGTTCTTC.

This chain joins TRBV19 and TRBJ1-2; no clear D gene. The V and J ends lost 6 bases and 3 bases respectively, with 14 bases between them. Germline V CDR1 and CDR2: LNHDA, SQIVND (reference sequence). The CDR3 totals 14 residues. CDR3 DNA: TGTGCCAGTAGGCGACGCCAAGGAGACTATGGCTACACCTTC. Translation gives CASRRRQGDYGYTF.

This rearrangement joins TRBV19 to TRBJ2-7; 11 bases line up with TRBD2. V lost 4 bases and J lost 2; bases outside the gene matches: 10. The length of the CDR3 is 17 residues. The germline V gene has CDR1 LNHDA and CDR2 SQIVND (reference sequence). The CDR3: CASSRGPGLAVTYEQYF. The CDR3 bases are TGTGCCAGTAGTAGGGGTCCGGGACTAGCGGTAACCTACGAGCAGTACTTC.

The V call is TRBV5-1, the J call TRBJ2-1, with D hard to call. The ends were cut back, 1 base at V and 5 bases at J, with 4 bases in the middle. Germline V gene sequence: CDR1 SGHRS, CDR2 YFSETQ. This CDR3 is built from 12 residues. The CDR3 protein is CASSLLDNEQFF. The CDR3 bases are TGCGCCAGCAGCTTGCTAGACAATGAGCAGTTCTTC.

The genes are TRBV11-2 and TRBJ2-1; perhaps TRBD2 as D (6 bases). V was shortened by 0 bases and J by 4 bases, with 13 bases between the two germline ends. In germline, CDR1 is SGHAT, CDR2 FQNNGV. This CDR3 comprises 16 residues. The CDR3 DNA follows: TGTGCCAGCAGCTTAGATACAGCGGGCCTTTACAATGAGCAGTTCTTC. It encodes CASSLDTAGLYNEQFF.

This clone was seen a single time. This chain joins TRBV11-2 and TRBJ1-1; 7 bases map to TRBD1. Germline assignment: CDR1 SGHAT and CDR2 FQNNGV. Losses at the gene ends were 4 bases for V and 5 bases for J; bases not matched to a gene: 7. The CDR3 runs 14 residues. Here the CDR3 DNA reads TGTGCCAGCAGCTCCACTACAGGGGTAACTGAAGCTTTCTTT. Translating it yields CASSSTTGVTEAFF.

On this clone: This sample includes further DNA sequences coding for the same CDR3. The V and J genes are TRBV5-1 and TRBJ2-1, with a possible D match to TRBD1 (5 bases). The CDR3 totals 14 residues. V dropped 0 bases and J dropped 3 bases, with 7 bases sitting between them. The germline V gene encodes CDR1 SGHRS and CDR2 YFSETQ. The CDR3 DNA sequence: TGCGCCAGCAGCTTGGGAGACAGCTACAATGAGCAGTTCTTC. This gives the protein CASSLGDSYNEQFF.

This chain connects TRBV4-2 to TRBJ2-1; 12 nucleotides align to TRBD2. Per the germline V gene, CDR1 is LGHNA and CDR2 is YNFKEQ. The J segment lost 2 bases and the V segment lost 7 bases, leaving 6 bases of the junction unmatched. CDR3 length equals 16 residues. In DNA form, the CDR3 reads TGTGCCAGCACCTTGACTAGCGGGAGACCCTACAATGAGCAGTTCTTC. Translation: CASTLTSGRPYNEQFF.